This T cell receptor beta chain was captured in a study of blood T cell repertoires in COVID-19. Profiling relied on immunoSEQ multiplex PCR, and the TCRdb table lists in-frame clones only, not all of them. The sample includes 150,000 to 180,000 clones, around 85% of them seen just once. The CDR3 is 13 residues long. V was shortened by 6 bases and J by 6 bases, with 12 bases between the two germline ends. CDR1 is ENHRY and CDR2 is SYGVKD in the germline V gene. Sequencing input: peripheral blood. V usage is TRBV10-3 and J usage is TRBJ1-5, with D tentatively TRBD1 (6 bases). The sequence came from a man aged 55 to 70 with COVID-19, enrolled during active disease. Here the CDR3 reads CAIRGTPGQPQHF. CDR3 DNA sequence: TGTGCCATCAGGGGGACACCCGGTCAGCCCCAGCATTTT.